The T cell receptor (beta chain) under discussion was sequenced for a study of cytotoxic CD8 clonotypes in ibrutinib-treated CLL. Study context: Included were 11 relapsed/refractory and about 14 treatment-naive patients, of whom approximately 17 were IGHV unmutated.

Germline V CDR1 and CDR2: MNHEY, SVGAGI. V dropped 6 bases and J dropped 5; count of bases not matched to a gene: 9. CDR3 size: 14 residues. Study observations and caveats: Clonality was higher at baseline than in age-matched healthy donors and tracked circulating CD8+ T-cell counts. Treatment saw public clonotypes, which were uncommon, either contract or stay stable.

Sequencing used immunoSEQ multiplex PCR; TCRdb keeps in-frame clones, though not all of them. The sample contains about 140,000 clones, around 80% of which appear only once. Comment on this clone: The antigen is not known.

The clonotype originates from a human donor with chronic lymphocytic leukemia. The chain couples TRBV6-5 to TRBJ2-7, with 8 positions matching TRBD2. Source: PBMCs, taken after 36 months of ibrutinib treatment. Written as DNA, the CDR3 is TGTGCCAGCAGCCGACTAGCGCTTTTGAACGAGCAGTACTTC. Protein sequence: CASSRLALLNEQYF.